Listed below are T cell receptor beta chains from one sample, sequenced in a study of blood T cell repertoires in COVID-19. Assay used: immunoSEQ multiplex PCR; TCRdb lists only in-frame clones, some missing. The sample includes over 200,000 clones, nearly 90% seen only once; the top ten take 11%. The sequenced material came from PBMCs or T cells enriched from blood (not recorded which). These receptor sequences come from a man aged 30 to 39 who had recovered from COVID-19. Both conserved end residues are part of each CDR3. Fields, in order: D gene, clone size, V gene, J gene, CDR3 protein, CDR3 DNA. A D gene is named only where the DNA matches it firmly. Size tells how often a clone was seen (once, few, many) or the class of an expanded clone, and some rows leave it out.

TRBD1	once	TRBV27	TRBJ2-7	CASSLAWDRGPEQYF	TGTGCCAGCAGTTTAGCTTGGGACAGGGGGCCCGAGCAGTACTTC
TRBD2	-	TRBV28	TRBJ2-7	CASSITLAGGPLQYEQYF	TGTGCCAGCAGTATCACACTAGCGGGAGGCCCGCTCCAATACGAGCAGTACTTC
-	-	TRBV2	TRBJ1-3	CASSQTASGTIYF	TGTGCCAGCAGCCAAACAGCTTCGGGAACCATATATTTT
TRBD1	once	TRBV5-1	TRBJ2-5	CASTRDSPETQYF	TGCGCCAGCACCCGGGACAGCCCAGAGACCCAGTACTTC
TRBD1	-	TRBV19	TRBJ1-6	CASSTSGTGVLSPLHF	TGTGCCAGTAGTACCTCCGGGACAGGTGTATTATCACCCCTCCACTTT
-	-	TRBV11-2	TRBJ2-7	CASSLGWTFGQYF	TGTGCCAGCAGCTTAGGATGGACATTTGGGCAGTACTTC
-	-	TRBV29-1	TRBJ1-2	CSVQGNYGYTF	TGCAGCGTCCAGGGGAACTATGGCTACACCTTC
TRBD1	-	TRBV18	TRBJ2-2	CASTGQGSGELFF	TGTGCCAGCACCGGACAGGGCTCCGGGGAGCTGTTTTTT
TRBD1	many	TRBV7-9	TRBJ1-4	CASSSADRGEKLFF	TGTGCCAGCAGCTCGGCTGACAGGGGTGAAAAACTGTTTTTT
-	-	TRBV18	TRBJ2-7	CASSDSYKYEQYF	TGTGCCAGCTCGGACTCGTACAAGTACGAGCAGTACTTC
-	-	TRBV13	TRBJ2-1	CASSLEANEQFF	TGTGCCAGCAGCTTAGAAGCGAATGAGCAGTTCTTC
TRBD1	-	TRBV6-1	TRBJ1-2	CASSEILGTGVYGYTF	TGTGCCAGCAGTGAAATTTTAGGGACAGGGGTCTATGGCTACACCTTC
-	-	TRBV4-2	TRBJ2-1	CASSQERGGFNEQFF	TGTGCCAGCAGCCAAGAAAGAGGAGGATTCAATGAGCAGTTCTTC
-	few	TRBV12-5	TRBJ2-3	CASGSSGTDTQYF	TGTGCTAGTGGTTCTAGCGGCACAGATACGCAGTATTTT
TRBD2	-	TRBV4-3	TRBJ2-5	CASSQKGTSGGAGETQYF	TGCGCCAGCAGCCAAAAAGGGACTAGCGGGGGGGCCGGGGAGACCCAGTACTTC
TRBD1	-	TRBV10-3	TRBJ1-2	CAMKGQGDYGYTF	TGTGCCATGAAGGGACAGGGGGACTATGGCTACACCTTC
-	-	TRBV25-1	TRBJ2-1	CASSETYLNSYNEQFF	TGTGCCAGCAGTGAGACTTACCTCAACTCCTACAATGAGCAGTTCTTC
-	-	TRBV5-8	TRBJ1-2	CASSFLGAYGYTF	TGTGCCAGCAGCTTTCTAGGGGCCTATGGCTACACCTTC
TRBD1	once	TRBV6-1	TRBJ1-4	CASSDRDRKRNEKLFF	TGTGCCAGCAGTGATCGGGACAGGAAGCGGAATGAAAAACTGTTTTTT
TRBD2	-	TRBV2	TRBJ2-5	CASTGGGMDGQETQYF	TGTGCCAGCACGGGCGGGGGTATGGACGGGCAAGAGACCCAGTACTTC
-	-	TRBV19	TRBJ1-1	CASSVDPGTEAFF	TGTGCCAGTAGTGTCGACCCGGGAACTGAAGCTTTCTTT
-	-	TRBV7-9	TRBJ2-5	CASSPQTQYF	TGTGCCAGCAGCCCACAAACCCAGTACTTC
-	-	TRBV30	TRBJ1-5	CAWSVGGGNQPQHF	TGTGCCTGGAGTGTAGGAGGGGGCAATCAGCCCCAGCATTTT
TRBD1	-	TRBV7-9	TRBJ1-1	CASSRDRENTEAFF	TGTGCCAGCAGCCGAGACAGGGAAAACACTGAAGCTTTCTTT
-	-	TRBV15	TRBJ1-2	CATSTSVAGSPIYGYTF	TGTGCCACCAGCACCTCCGTCGCAGGGTCCCCAATCTATGGCTACACCTTC
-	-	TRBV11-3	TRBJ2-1	CASSYEGQSYNEQFF	TGTGCCAGCAGCTATGAAGGACAGTCATACAATGAGCAGTTCTTC
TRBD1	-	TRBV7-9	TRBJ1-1	CASSLETGGTEAFF	TGTGCCAGCAGCTTAGAGACAGGGGGTACTGAAGCTTTCTTT
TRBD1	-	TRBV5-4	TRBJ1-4	CASSSNRDRVEKLFF	TGTGCCAGCAGCTCTAACCGGGACAGGGTTGAAAAACTGTTTTTT
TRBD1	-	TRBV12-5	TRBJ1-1	CASGLVKTTGKDTEAFF	TGTGCTAGTGGTTTGGTAAAGACGACAGGGAAGGACACTGAAGCTTTCTTT
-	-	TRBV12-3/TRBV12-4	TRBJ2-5	CASSPNQETQYF	TGTGCCAGCAGTCCCAATCAAGAGACCCAGTACTTC
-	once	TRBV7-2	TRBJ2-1	CASTGTYNEQFF	TGTGCCAGCACCGGGACATACAATGAGCAGTTCTTC
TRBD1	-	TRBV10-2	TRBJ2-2	CASRGDRATGELFF	TGCGCCAGCAGAGGAGACAGGGCCACCGGGGAGCTGTTTTTT
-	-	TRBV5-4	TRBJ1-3	CASSLPGGIGNTIYF	TGTGCCAGCAGCTTGCCGGGGGGGATCGGAAACACCATATATTTT
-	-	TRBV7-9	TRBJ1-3	CASSLGESAGNTIYF	TGTGCCAGCAGCTTAGGGGAGTCGGCTGGAAACACCATATATTTT
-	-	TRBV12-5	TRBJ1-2	CASGFTTGGGYTF	TGTGCTAGTGGTTTCACGACGGGTGGGGGCTACACCTTC
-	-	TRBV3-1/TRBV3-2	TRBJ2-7	CASSQATGEQYF	TGTGCCAGCAGCCAAGCAACAGGCGAGCAGTACTTC
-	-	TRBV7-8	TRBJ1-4	CASSNEEKLFF	TGTGCCAGCAGCAATGAGGAAAAACTGTTTTTT
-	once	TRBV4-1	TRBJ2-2	CASSHYLNPRSGGELFF	TGCGCCAGCAGCCACTACCTTAATCCTAGGTCCGGCGGGGAGCTGTTTTTT
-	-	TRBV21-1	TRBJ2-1	CASSSLAGEQFF	TGTGCCAGCAGCAGTCTAGCAGGTGAGCAGTTCTTC
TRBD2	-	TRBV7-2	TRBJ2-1	CASSFSGGLYNEQFF	TGTGCCAGCAGCTTTAGCGGGGGCCTCTACAATGAGCAGTTCTTC
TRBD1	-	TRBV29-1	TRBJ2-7	CSVERDRGYEQYF	TGCAGCGTTGAACGCGACAGGGGCTACGAGCAGTACTTC
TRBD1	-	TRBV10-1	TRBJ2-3	CASSVGQGAVDTQYF	TGCGCCAGCAGTGTCGGACAGGGAGCGGTAGATACGCAGTATTTT
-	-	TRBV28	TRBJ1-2	CASSLRWGGGYTF	TGTGCCAGCAGTTTAAGATGGGGCGGTGGCTACACCTTC